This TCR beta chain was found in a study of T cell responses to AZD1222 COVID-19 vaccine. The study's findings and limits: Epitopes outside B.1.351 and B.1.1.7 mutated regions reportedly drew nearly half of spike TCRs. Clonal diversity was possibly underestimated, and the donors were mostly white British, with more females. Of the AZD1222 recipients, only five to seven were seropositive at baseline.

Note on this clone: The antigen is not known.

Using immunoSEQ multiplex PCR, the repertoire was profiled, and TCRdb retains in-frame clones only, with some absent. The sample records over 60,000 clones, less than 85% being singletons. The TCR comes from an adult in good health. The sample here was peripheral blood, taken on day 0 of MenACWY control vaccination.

CDR3 bases: TGTGCCAGCAGCTTGGGGCTAGCGGGAGCCAATGAGCAGTTCTTC. The encoded protein is CASSLGLAGANEQFF. The chain is built from TRBV5-5 and TRBJ2-1; 10 nucleotides agree with TRBD2. The ends lost 0 bases at V and 6 bases at J; junction bases unmatched: 3. Germline values: CDR1 SGHKS, CDR2 YYEKEE (reference sequence). The CDR3 loop spans 15 amino acids.